This T cell receptor (beta chain) stems from a study of T cell responses to AZD1222 COVID-19 vaccine (dated by TCRdb to the early 2020s). Context from the whole study: AZD1222 recipients whose second dose came at about 4 weeks and those whose second dose came at about 12 weeks were combined into one group, since spike-specific TCR depth and breadth did not differ between the two schedules. Trial participants were enrolled into age subgroups of 18-55, 56-69 and 70-plus years, which contained approximately 150, 30 and 60 TCR-sequenced participants, respectively. A total of 233 trial participants underwent TCR sequencing, of whom about 210 received two doses of AZD1222 and approximately 25 received two doses of the MenACWY control vaccine.

The CDR3 regions of human TCRbeta chains were analyzed by immunosequencing. The original methods were these. Repertoire TCRs were checked for matches against a reference library of SARS-CoV-2-specific TCRs that had been generated using the MIRA antigen-specificity platform. Breadth meant the fraction of unique TCRs that were SARS-CoV-2-associated, whereas depth meant the fraction of total T cells that were SARS-CoV-2-associated. Using the MIRA data, each spike-specific TCR was assigned both to the spike region to which the TCR was reactive and to a CD4 or CD8 class. Log10-transformed breadth and depth values were compared by one-way ANOVA with Sidak's multiple comparisons tests. What TCRdb holds here is the immuneACCESS table cut down to in-frame rearrangements. Part of the clones is not present; checked against another copy, under half of the missing clones reflect an unresolved V gene, and the others are unexplained. That table furnishes V, J and clone size, whereas the DNA furnished D and trimming. The sample profile shows around 90,000 clones; roughly 88% of them were found once. The ten largest account for approximately 12% of the sample.

In this sample, this clone turned up a few times. What this receptor recognizes is not known. No base qualities exist here, and no much larger clone lies one base off it. The time point label of this sample denotes: baseline before first vaccination. The vaccinee samples were drawn from two UK trials, COV001 and COV002, one of which was a single-blind randomized controlled phase 2/3 trial testing AZD1222 (ChAdOx1 nCoV-19) in healthy adults. Trial participant PBMC samples were collected at day 0 and day 28 after the second dose for TCRbeta chain sequencing. Overall study results and their limits: CD4 TCRs associated with the vaccine covered the entire spike protein, and the dominant responses were in regions 160-218 and 743-854. Only six or seven AZD1222 recipients were SARS-CoV-2 seropositive at baseline, limiting conclusions about previously exposed vaccinees. The 56-69-year group was small, and its depth increase did not reach significance, likely because of low power. A significant rise in spike-specific TCR breadth and depth was observed after two AZD1222 doses relative to day 0 and relative to MenACWY recipients. Reportedly, almost half of the unique spike-specific TCRs recognized epitopes lying outside the regions that are mutated in the B.1.351 and B.1.1.7 variants. Participants were mostly white British, with more females than males. The authors suggested clonal diversity may have been underestimated. No day 14 peak-response samples were available, so repertoires were characterized only after the peak T cell response.

The clonotype was recovered from an adult in good health. Sequenced here: peripheral blood, sampled on day 0 of AZD1222 vaccination.

The nucleotide sequence reads TGTGCCAGCAGCACCAGGACAGGGGATCAGCCCCAGCATTTT. It translates to CASSTRTGDQPQHF. The V and J segments used are TRBV5-8 and TRBJ1-5, with TRBD1 identical over 9 junction bases. Compared with germline, V lacks 4 bases and J lacks 5 bases; bases without a gene match: 4. The germline V gene yields SGHTS for CDR1 and YDEGEE for CDR2. There are 14 amino acids in the CDR3, from cysteine to phenylalanine inclusive. Only the CDR3 portion is preserved as DNA: 42 bases, with reading frame beginning at the first base.